This passage covers 23 T cell receptor beta chains from one sample sequenced in a study of shared clonotypes between healthy human individuals. Generated by immunoSEQ multiplex PCR, the TCRdb table keeps only in-frame clones and is missing some. Among about 560,000 clones, about 80% were seen once, and the ten largest hold more than 10%. The specimen sequenced was PBMCs. These receptors all stem from a woman in her 40s in good health. Some clones in this sample may be carry-over from other donors' samples.

The J gene is TRBJ1-1, the V gene TRBV2; D is ambiguous. This CDR3 spans 15 amino acids. The V gene lost 2 bases and the J gene lost 6 bases, with 16 bases spanning the gap. Germline-derived CDR1 and CDR2 are SNHLY and FYNNEI. The CDR3 nucleotides read TGTGCCAGCAGTGAAAGGCAGGCGCTGGCCTCTGAAGCTTTCTTT. Its translation is CASSERQALASEAFF. The whole variable domain, filled in from reference TRBV2 and TRBJ1-1, reads EPEVTQTPSHQVTQMGQEVILRCVPISNHLYFYWYRQILGQKVEFLVSFYNNEISEKSEIFDDQFSVERPDGSNFTLKIRSTKLEDSAMYFCASSERQALASEAFFGQGTRLTVV.

This rearrangement joins TRBV30 to TRBJ1-2; D gene unclear. The CDR3 covers 12 residues. Germline V gene lookup returns CDR1 GTSNPN and CDR2 SVGIG (reference sequence). V was pared by 1 base and J by 3 bases, with 6 bases between. In nucleotides, the CDR3 is TGTGCCTGGAGTGGGGGAGACTATGGCTACACCTTC. It is translated as CAWSGGDYGYTF. Looking up the rest from reference TRBV30 and TRBJ1-2 gives the full variable domain: SQTIHQWPATLVQPVGSPLSLECTVEGTSNPNLYWYRQAAGRGLQLLFYSVGIGQISSEVPQNLSASRPQDRQFILSSKKLLLSDSGFYLCAWSGGDYGYTFGSGTRLTVV.

The V gene is TRBV11-2, the J gene TRBJ2-7; D unclear. V shed 5 bases and J shed 2 bases, with 1 base lying between them. CDR1 SGHAT and CDR2 FQNNGV come from the germline V gene. The CDR3 is made up of 10 amino acids. The CDR3 DNA is TGTGCCAGCAGCACCTACGAGCAGTACTTC. As protein: CASSTYEQYF.

Comment on this clone: This sequence is one base from a far larger clone and is likely a read error. CDR3 region: CASRSNSNRPQHF. The CDR3 coding sequence is TGTGCCAGCAGGAGCAATAGCAATCGGCCCCAGCATTTT. The gene calls are TRBV6-1 and TRBJ1-5; D not certain. Germline values: CDR1 MNHNS, CDR2 SASEGT. CDR3 length equals 13 residues.

The chain has TRBV5-1 and TRBJ2-2; D possibly uses TRBD1 or TRBD2 (5 bases each). Trimming removed 4 bases at V and 4 bases at J, with 11 bases between. This CDR3 spans 14 amino acids. Per germline, CDR1 SGHRS and CDR2 YFSETQ. The CDR3 bases are TGCGCCAGCAGCCGGGACCACCCCACCGGGGAGCTGTTTTTT. Protein sequence: CASSRDHPTGELFF.

V is TRBV6-4 and J is TRBJ2-1; D might be TRBD2 (6 bases). The CDR3 spans 13 residues. V lost 6 bases and J lost 7, with 13 bases in between. Germline CDR1 reads MRHNA; CDR2 reads SNTAGT. In nucleotides, the CDR3 is TGTGCCAGCAGCCCGGGACTCCAGAATGAGCAGTTCTTC. Protein product: CASSPGLQNEQFF.

CDR3 DNA sequence: TGTGCCAGCAGCGTAGGGCTAGCGGAAGGATATGAGCAGTTCTTC. As protein: CASSVGLAEGYEQFF. The rearrangement uses TRBV9 and TRBJ2-1, with 7 bases that match TRBD2. CDR3 length equals 15 residues. Trimming removed 0 bases from V and 8 bases from J; junction bases left unmatched: 8. Germline CDR1 is SGDLS and CDR2 is YYNGEE. The variable domain in full, with the rest retrieved from reference TRBV9 and TRBJ2-1, is DSGVTQTPKHLITATGQRVTLRCSPRSGDLSVYWYQQSLDQGLQFLIQYYNGEERAKGNILERFSAQQFPDLHSELNLSSLELGDSALYFCASSVGLAEGYEQFFGPGTRLTVL.

The chain uses TRBV5-5 and TRBJ1-1; D is uncertain. This CDR3 contains 14 residues. V lost 6 bases and J lost 0, with 12 bases in between. Germline CDR1 reads SGHKS; CDR2 reads YYEKEE (reference sequence). The CDR3 reads CASTVFHMNTEAFF. The CDR3, as DNA: TGTGCCAGCACCGTGTTTCATATGAACACTGAAGCTTTCTTT.

A few counts support this clone. V usage is TRBV9 and J usage is TRBJ2-5, with 8 positions matching TRBD1. CDR1 and CDR2 (germline): SGDLS, YYNGEE. V trimming: 0 bases; J trimming: 5 bases; junction bases outside the gene matches: 12. The CDR3 is 17 amino acids. The CDR3 DNA reads as TGTGCCAGCAGCGTAGGCCCGGACAGGGACATCCGCGAGACCCAGTACTTC. Translated, it gives CASSVGPDRDIRETQYF.

This chain joins TRBV5-1 and TRBJ1-3; tentative D call: TRBD1 (6 bases). Per the germline V gene, CDR1 is SGHRS and CDR2 is YFSETQ. Trimming took off 4 bases at V and 0 bases at J, with 14 bases between the two ends. CDR3 length: 16 residues. As DNA, the CDR3 is TGCGCCAGCAGCCTATTCACAGGGATCTCTGGAAACACCATATATTTT. This codes for CASSLFTGISGNTIYF.

The rearrangement links TRBV28 to TRBJ1-1; tentative D call: TRBD1 (5 bases). The CDR3 has 12 residues. Trimming removed 1 base from V and 9 bases from J, with 9 bases in between. Germline CDR1 is MDHEN and CDR2 is SYDVKM. As DNA, the CDR3 is TGTGCCAGCAGTTTATCACAGGAGAAAGCTTTCTTT. Amino acids: CASSLSQEKAFF. Variable domain in full (rest from reference TRBV28 and TRBJ1-1): DVKVTQSSRYLVKRTGEKVFLECVQDMDHENMFWYRQDPGLGLRLIYFSYDVKMKEKGDIPEGYSVSREKKERFSLILESASTNQTSMYLCASSLSQEKAFFGQGTRLTVV.

The V call is TRBV29-1, the J call TRBJ2-4; D is perhaps TRBD1 (9 bases). Trimming shortened V by 6 bases and J by 6 bases, and 21 bases separated the two germline ends. In germline, CDR1 is SQVTM, CDR2 ANQGSEA. There are 15 residues in the CDR3. CDR3 amino acids: CSVGTGRRGGNIQYF. In DNA form, the CDR3 reads TGCAGCGTCGGGACAGGGCGCCGGGGGGGAAACATTCAGTACTTC.

Of note for this clone: Just one base apart from a much larger clone, this may be a read error. The chain employs TRBV7-9 and TRBJ2-1; D possibly corresponds to TRBD2 (5 bases). Germline V gives CDR1 SEHNR, CDR2 FQNEAQ (reference sequence). There are 15 residues in the CDR3. In nucleotides, the CDR3 is TGTGCCAGCACCTTAGGACTCGCGTCGAGCAATGAGCAGTTCTTC. Translating it yields CASTLGLASSNEQFF.

Many counts were recorded for this clone. The genes are TRBV28 and TRBJ1-1; D is unclear. V lost 6 bases, J lost 4 bases, and 12 bases lay in between. Germline V CDR1 and CDR2: MDHEN, SYDVKM. This CDR3 spans 13 amino acids. The CDR3 DNA reads TGTGCCAGCAGCCCCCCGATTAGCACTGAAGCTTTCTTT. It yields the protein CASSPPISTEAFF.

As regards this clone: A far bigger clonotype differs at one base, so this is likely a read error. The rearrangement links TRBV27 to TRBJ1-1; 9 nucleotides match TRBD1. Germline CDR1 is MNHEY and CDR2 is SMNVEV (reference sequence). This CDR3 has 16 residues. CDR3 DNA: TGTGCCGGCAGTTCCCCCTACAGGGGGCAGAACACTGAAGCTTTCTTT. This encodes CAGSSPYRGQNTEAFF.

This sequence joins TRBV4-3 and TRBJ1-5; TRBD1 might be the D (5 bases). V lost 0 bases and J 6 bases, leaving 9 bases between the germline ends. Per the germline V gene, CDR1 is LGHNA and CDR2 is YSLEER. The CDR3 is 14 amino acids. This chain's CDR3 is CASSQEARAQPQHF. The CDR3 DNA sequence: TGCGCCAGCAGCCAAGAGGCCAGGGCTCAGCCCCAGCATTTT.

This chain links TRBV29-1 with TRBJ2-1; D unclear. The germline V and J ends were trimmed by 0 bases and 0 bases, with 9 bases remaining between them. Looked up from germline, CDR1 is SQVTM and CDR2 is ANQGSEA. The CDR3 length is 15 residues. The DNA of the CDR3 is TGCAGCGTTGAAGATCGGGTCGGCTCCTACAATGAGCAGTTCTTC. It codes for CSVEDRVGSYNEQFF.

The CDR3 region is CATSRSEQYF. The CDR3 bases are TGTGCCACCAGTAGGAGCGAGCAGTACTTC. The V and J genes are TRBV15 and TRBJ2-7, with D unclear. CDR1 is LNHNV and CDR2 is YYDKDF in the germline V gene (reference sequence). The germline V and J ends were trimmed by 6 bases and 6 bases, with 6 bases remaining between them. This CDR3 comprises 10 residues.

V and J are TRBV2 and TRBJ1-5; 10 bases match TRBD1. CDR1 is SNHLY, CDR2 FYNNEI, per germline. V dropped 7 bases and J dropped 8; count of bases not matched to a gene: 5. This CDR3 contains 13 residues. DNA for the CDR3: TGTGCCAGCACCCGGGACAGGGGCGAGCCCCAGCATTTT. The encoded protein is CASTRDRGEPQHF. The variable domain in full, with the rest retrieved from reference TRBV2 and TRBJ1-5, is EPEVTQTPSHQVTQMGQEVILRCVPISNHLYFYWYRQILGQKVEFLVSFYNNEISEKSEIFDDQFSVERPDGSNFTLKIRSTKLEDSAMYFCASTRDRGEPQHFGDGTRLSIL.

CDR3 coding DNA: TGCGCCAGCAGCCTACGGAGTATGGCGGGAGGGAATAATGAGCAGTTCTTC. The encoded protein is CASSLRSMAGGNNEQFF. The J gene is TRBJ2-1, the V gene TRBV5-1; 9 nucleotides align to TRBD2. The ends lost 4 bases at V and 7 bases at J; junction bases unmatched: 15. Germline CDR1 and CDR2: SGHRS and YFSETQ. The CDR3 contains 17 residues.

This chain uses TRBV7-6 with TRBJ2-1; weak D call: TRBD1 (5 bases). Trimming stripped 1 base from V and 7 bases from J, with 8 bases between. CDR1 is SGHVS, CDR2 FNYEAQ, per germline. The CDR3 is made up of 13 amino acids. CDR3 region: CASSLDRWNEQFF. DNA for the CDR3: TGTGCCAGCAGCTTAGACAGGTGGAATGAGCAGTTCTTC. Filled out from reference TRBV7-6 and TRBJ2-1, the complete variable domain reads GAGVSQSPRYKVTKRGQDVALRCDPISGHVSLYWYRQALGQGPEFLTYFNYEAQQDKSGLPNDRFSAERPEGSISTLTIQRTEQRDSAMYRCASSLDRWNEQFFGPGTRLTVL.

The rearrangement joins TRBV5-1 to TRBJ2-7, with D uncertain. This CDR3 spans 12 amino acids. V was clipped by 4 bases and J by 5 bases, with 10 bases between them. Germline CDR1 and CDR2: SGHRS and YFSETQ. This CDR3 is CASSPNWDEQYF. CDR3 nucleotide sequence: TGCGCCAGCAGCCCCAACTGGGACGAGCAGTACTTC.

This clone was found many times. The genes are TRBV6-1 and TRBJ2-7; 9 nucleotides align to TRBD1. Trimming cost V 3 bases and J 9 bases; bases outside gene matches: 3. This CDR3 has 12 amino acids. CDR1 is MNHNS and CDR2 is SASEGT in the germline V gene. CDR3: CASSDPDRGQYF. The CDR3 nucleotides are TGTGCCAGCAGTGATCCGGACAGGGGGCAGTACTTC.